This TCR beta chain was captured by sequencing in a study of blood T cell repertoires in COVID-19. The protocol was immunoSEQ multiplex PCR, while the TCRdb copy is restricted to in-frame clones and leaves out a portion. The table shows 250,000 to 300,000 clones, with 65% to 90% occurring only once. There are 15 residues in the CDR3. CDR1 MNHNY and CDR2 SVGAGI come from the germline V gene (reference sequence). The V end lost 5 bases, the J end lost 2 bases, and 15 bases lay between the germline ends. The receptor was isolated from a woman in her sixties or seventies with active or convalescent COVID-19. Specimen: peripheral blood. This chain links TRBV6-6 with TRBJ2-5; D perhaps matches TRBD2 (6 bases). CDR3 in DNA: TGTGCCAGCAGTCCCGGGACTGCTTGGCAAGAGACCCAGTACTTC. This codes for CASSPGTAWQETQYF.